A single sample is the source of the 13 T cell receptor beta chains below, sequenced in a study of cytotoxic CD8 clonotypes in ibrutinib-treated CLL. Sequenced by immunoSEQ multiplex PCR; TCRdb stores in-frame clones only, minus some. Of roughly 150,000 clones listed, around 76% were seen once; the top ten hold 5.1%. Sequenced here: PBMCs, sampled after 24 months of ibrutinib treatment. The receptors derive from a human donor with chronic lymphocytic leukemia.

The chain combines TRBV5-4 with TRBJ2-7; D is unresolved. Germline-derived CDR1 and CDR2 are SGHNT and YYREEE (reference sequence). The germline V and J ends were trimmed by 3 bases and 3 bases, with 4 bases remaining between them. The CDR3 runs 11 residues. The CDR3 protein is CASSYNYEQYF. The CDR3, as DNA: TGTGCCAGCAGCTACAACTACGAGCAGTACTTC. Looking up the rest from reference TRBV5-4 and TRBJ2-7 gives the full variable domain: ETGVTQSPTHLIKTRGQQVTLRCSSQSGHNTVSWYQQALGQGPQFIFQYYREEENGRGNFPPRFSGLQFPNYSSELNVNALELDDSALYLCASSYNYEQYFGPGTRLTVT.

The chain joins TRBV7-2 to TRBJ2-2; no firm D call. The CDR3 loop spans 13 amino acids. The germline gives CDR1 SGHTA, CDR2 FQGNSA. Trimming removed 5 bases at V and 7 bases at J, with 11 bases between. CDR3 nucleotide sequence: TGTGCCAGCAGCCCCGGCCTGTTCGGGGAGCTGTTTTTT. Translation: CASSPGLFGELFF.

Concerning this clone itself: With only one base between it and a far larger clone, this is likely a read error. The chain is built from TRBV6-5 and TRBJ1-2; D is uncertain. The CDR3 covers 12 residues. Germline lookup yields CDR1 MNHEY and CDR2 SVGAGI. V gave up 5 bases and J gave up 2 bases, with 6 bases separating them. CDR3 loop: CASSPDNYGYTF. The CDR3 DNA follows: TGTGCCAGCAGTCCCGACAACTATGGCTACACCTTC.

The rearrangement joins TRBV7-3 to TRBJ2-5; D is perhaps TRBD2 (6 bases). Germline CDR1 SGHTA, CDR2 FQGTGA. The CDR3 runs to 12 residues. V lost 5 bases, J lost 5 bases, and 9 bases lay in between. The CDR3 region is CASSPGDETQYF. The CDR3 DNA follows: TGTGCCAGCAGCCCGGGGGACGAGACCCAGTACTTC.

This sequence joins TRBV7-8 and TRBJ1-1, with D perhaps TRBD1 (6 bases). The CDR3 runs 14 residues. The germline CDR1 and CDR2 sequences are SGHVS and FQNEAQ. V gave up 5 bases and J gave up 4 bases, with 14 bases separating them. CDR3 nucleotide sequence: TGTGCCAGCAGCCAGGGGCTTCTCGGCACTGAAGCTTTCTTT. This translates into CASSQGLLGTEAFF.

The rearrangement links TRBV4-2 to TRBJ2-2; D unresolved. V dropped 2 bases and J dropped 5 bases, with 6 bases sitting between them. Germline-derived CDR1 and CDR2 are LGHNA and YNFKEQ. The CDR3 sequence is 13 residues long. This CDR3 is CASSQIGTGELFF. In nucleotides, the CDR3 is TGTGCCAGCAGCCAAATTGGGACCGGGGAGCTGTTTTTT.

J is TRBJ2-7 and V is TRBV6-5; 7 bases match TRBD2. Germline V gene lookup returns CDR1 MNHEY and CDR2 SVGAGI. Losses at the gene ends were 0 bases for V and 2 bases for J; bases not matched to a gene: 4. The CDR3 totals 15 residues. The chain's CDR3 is CASSYSGGIAYEQYF. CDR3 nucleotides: TGTGCCAGCAGTTACTCGGGGGGGATCGCCTACGAGCAGTACTTC.

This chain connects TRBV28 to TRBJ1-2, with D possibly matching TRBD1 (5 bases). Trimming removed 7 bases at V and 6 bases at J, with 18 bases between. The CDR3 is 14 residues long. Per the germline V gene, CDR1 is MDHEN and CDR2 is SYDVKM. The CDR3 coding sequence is TGTGCCAGCATTCCGTCCCCAGGACACGATGGCTACACCTTC. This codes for CASIPSPGHDGYTF.

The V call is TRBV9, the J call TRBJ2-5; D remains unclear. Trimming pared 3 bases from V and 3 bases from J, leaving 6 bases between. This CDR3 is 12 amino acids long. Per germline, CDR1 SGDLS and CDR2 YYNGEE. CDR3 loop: CASSAYEETQYF. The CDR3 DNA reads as TGTGCCAGCAGCGCCTATGAAGAGACCCAGTACTTC.

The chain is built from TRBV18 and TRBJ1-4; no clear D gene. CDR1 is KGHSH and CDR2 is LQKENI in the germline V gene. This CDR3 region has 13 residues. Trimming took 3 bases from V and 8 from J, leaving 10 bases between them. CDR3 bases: TGTGCCAGCTCACCCCGAGGCTGGGAAAAACTGTTTTTT. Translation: CASSPRGWEKLFF.

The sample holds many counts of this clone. The CDR3 spells CATSQWGGTEAFF. CDR3 nucleotide sequence: TGTGCCACCAGCCAGTGGGGTGGAACTGAAGCTTTCTTT. This chain uses TRBV15 with TRBJ1-1, with D unclear. CDR3 length equals 13 residues. Trimming pared 5 bases from V and 5 bases from J, leaving 12 bases between. CDR1 is LNHNV and CDR2 is YYDKDF in the germline V gene (reference sequence).

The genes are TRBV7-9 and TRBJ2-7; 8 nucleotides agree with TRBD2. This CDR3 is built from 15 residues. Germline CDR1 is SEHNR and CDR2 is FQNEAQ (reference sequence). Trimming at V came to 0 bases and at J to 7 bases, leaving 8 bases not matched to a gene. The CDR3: CASSLALAGSGEQYF. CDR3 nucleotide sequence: TGTGCCAGCAGCTTAGCGTTAGCGGGATCGGGGGAGCAGTACTTC.

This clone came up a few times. This CDR3 is CASSYSKGGKLFF. The CDR3 nucleotides read TGTGCCAGCAGTTACTCGAAAGGTGGAAAACTGTTTTTT. The chain employs TRBV6-5 and TRBJ1-4; D ambiguous. CDR3 length: 13 residues. CDR1 MNHEY and CDR2 SVGAGI come from the germline V gene. Between the trimmed V and J ends, which lost 0 bases and 10 bases, there was a span of 9 bases.